These 4 T cell receptor beta chains share one sample of origin, sequenced in a study of multiple sclerosis patients with progressive multifocal leukoencephalopathy (dated by TCRdb to between 2019 and 2020). The sample's time point label is to be understood as: time of PML onset. The treatment or condition label, read with the paper, signifies: on natalizumab therapy at sampling. The library was obtained by the immunoSEQ multiplex PCR assay. The source is immuneACCESS, and TCRdb retained only in-frame sequences with V and J called. Part of the clones is not carried over; for the studies checked, unresolved V genes explain less than half of this, and the remainder is unexplained. This sample comprises fewer than 40,000 clones, roughly 87% of them detected only once. The ten most abundant clones make up about 3.2% of the sample. Specimen: PBMCs, collected from a patient treated with natalizumab. The source is a human donor with progressive multifocal leukoencephalopathy.

This sequence joins TRBV9 and TRBJ2-5; tentatively, D is TRBD1 or TRBD2 (5 bases each). The V gene's germline CDR1 is SGDLS and CDR2 YYNGEE. The CDR3 sequence is 14 residues long. Trimming removed 3 bases at V and 2 bases at J, with 11 bases between. In DNA form, the CDR3 reads TGTGCCAGCAGCGCGGGGACGGGACAAGAGACCCAGTACTTC. It is translated as CASSAGTGQETQYF.

In DNA form, the CDR3 reads TGTGCCAGAACCCCTAGGAACACCGGGGAGCTGTTTTTT. It specifies CARTPRNTGELFF. V is TRBV27 and J is TRBJ2-2; no firm D call. The CDR3 consists of 13 residues. The V gene's germline CDR1 is MNHEY and CDR2 SMNVEV (reference sequence). V was clipped by 9 bases and J by 1 base, with 9 bases between them.

This rearrangement joins TRBV7-9 to TRBJ1-1, with 8 bases matching TRBD1. The V segment lost 5 bases and the J segment 0 bases; nucleotides outside the gene matches: 11. The CDR3 contains 17 residues. CDR1 and CDR2 (germline): SEHNR, FQNEAQ (reference sequence). This CDR3 is CASSPQTAGGLNTEAFF. CDR3 coding DNA: TGTGCCAGCAGCCCCCAAACGGCAGGGGGCTTGAACACTGAAGCTTTCTTT. Based on the CDR3 plus reference TRBV7-9 and TRBJ1-1, the full variable domain is DTGVSQNPRHKITKRGQNVTFRCDPISEHNRLYWYRQTLGQGPEFLTYFQNEAQLEKSRLLSDRFSAERPKGSFSTLEIQRTEQGDSAMYLCASSPQTAGGLNTEAFFGQGTRLTVV.

V and J are TRBV15 and TRBJ2-5, with 12 bases aligning to TRBD2. Germline V gene data show CDR1 as LNHNV and CDR2 as YYDKDF (reference sequence). The V gene end was trimmed by 5 bases and the J gene end by 3 bases; junction bases not matched to a gene: 19. CDR3 length: 20 residues. The CDR3 DNA reads TGTGCCACCAGCCCATGGGATTGGGCTAGCGGGAGGGCCGGGAAAGAGACCCAGTACTTC. Amino acids: CATSPWDWASGRAGKETQYF.